A selection of T cell receptor beta chains follows, all from one sample in a study of radiotherapy plus CTLA-4 blockade in lung cancer. Generated by immunoSEQ multiplex PCR, the TCRdb table keeps only in-frame clones and is missing some. Of 55,000 to 80,000 clones in the sample, around 77% were seen once. The starting material was peripheral blood, obtained from a patient treated with radiotherapy plus ipilimumab. Receptors were obtained from a human donor with non-small cell lung cancer who had a complete response to radiotherapy plus ipilimumab. CDR3s include the opening cysteine and the closing phenylalanine or tryptophan. A D gene is named only where the DNA matches it firmly. Clone size is shown for a subset of rows, as once, few, many or a class of expanded clone.

D,V,size,J,DNA,CDR3
-,TRBV6-5,-,TRBJ1-5,TGTGCCAGCAGTCTGGACAGCGGCAATCAGCCCCAGCATTTT,CASSLDSGNQPQHF
-,TRBV5-4,-,TRBJ1-1,TGTGCCAGCAGCTCCCCCTCCTCGGGGGGCATAAAAGCTTTCTTT,CASSSPSSGGIKAFF
TRBD1,TRBV6-6,-,TRBJ1-6,TGTGCCAGCAGCCAGGGACAGGAGGGTTCACCCCTCCACTTT,CASSQGQEGSPLHF
-,TRBV5-1,-,TRBJ1-2,TGCGCCAGCAGTTTACGCACCTCGATGGGGCCCGGGACTAGGGGCTATGGCTACACCTTC,CASSLRTSMGPGTRGYGYTF
TRBD1,TRBV10-3,-,TRBJ2-6,TGTGCCATCAGGACCCCGGGACAGTTCTCTGGGGCCAACGTCCTGACTTTC,CAIRTPGQFSGANVLTF
-,TRBV6-5,-,TRBJ1-1,TGTGCCAGCAGTTACGGGAGAAGCTCAAACACTGAAGCTTTCTTT,CASSYGRSSNTEAFF
-,TRBV7-2,-,TRBJ1-4,TGTGCCAGCAGCCAGCGAGATGAAAAACTGTTTTTT,CASSQRDEKLFF
-,TRBV27,-,TRBJ1-2,TGTGCCAGCAGTTTATCGGGCCAGATTAACTATGGCTACACCTTC,CASSLSGQINYGYTF
-,TRBV27,-,TRBJ2-3,TGTGCCAGCACCGAAAGGAGTTCTATCACAGATACGCAGTATTTT,CASTERSSITDTQYF
-,TRBV6-5,-,TRBJ2-2,TGTGCCAGCAGTTGGGCAGGGGAGGCCGGGGAGCTGTTTTTT,CASSWAGEAGELFF
-,TRBV10-3,-,TRBJ1-1,TGTGCCATCAGTGAGTACGACTCTGAAGCTTTCTTT,CAISEYDSEAFF
-,TRBV19,few,TRBJ1-5,TGTGCCAGTACCCTGGACACCGACGGGGGCAATCAGCCCCAGCATTTT,CASTLDTDGGNQPQHF
TRBD1,TRBV7-9,few,TRBJ1-5,TGTGCCAGCAGCCCGGACAGGGTCGTGCAGCCCCAGCATTTT,CASSPDRVVQPQHF
-,TRBV2,-,TRBJ1-5,TGTGCCAGCAGTACCAGTAGCAATCAGCCCCAGCATTTT,CASSTSSNQPQHF
TRBD1,TRBV5-1,-,TRBJ2-7,TGCGCCAGCAGCCACGGACAGGGCGCCTACGAGCAGTACTTC,CASSHGQGAYEQYF
-,TRBV9,once,TRBJ2-7,TGTGCCAGCAGCGTAGGATCGGGCGGCGTACCCTACGAGCAGTACTTC,CASSVGSGGVPYEQYF
TRBD2,TRBV27,-,TRBJ2-1,TGTGCCAGCAGTTTATTAGCGGGAGAAATCGATGAGCAGTTCTTC,CASSLLAGEIDEQFF
TRBD2,TRBV7-2,-,TRBJ2-2,TGTGCCAGCAGCTTCCTAGCGGGGGGCTCCGGGGAGCTGTTTTTT,CASSFLAGGSGELFF
-,TRBV4-3,once,TRBJ2-5,TGCGCCAGCAGCCCTGGGGCTTTGCCGGCCCAAGAGACCCAGTACTTC,CASSPGALPAQETQYF
TRBD1,TRBV11-3,once,TRBJ1-4,TGTGCCAGCAGCTTGGGACAGGGATTTGAAAAACTGTTTTTT,CASSLGQGFEKLFF
-,TRBV7-2,medium-sized,TRBJ1-5,TGTGCCAGCAGCTCCAGGGTGGCGCAGCCCCAGCATTTT,CASSSRVAQPQHF
-,TRBV7-2,-,TRBJ2-3,TGTGCCAGCAGCTTAGGATTAGCAGTTGGGGGTACAGATACGCAGTATTTT,CASSLGLAVGGTDTQYF
TRBD1,TRBV5-1,-,TRBJ2-5,TGCGCCAGCACCAGGGGGGGACAGGGACGAGAGACCCAGTACTTC,CASTRGGQGRETQYF
TRBD1,TRBV7-9,-,TRBJ1-2,TGTGCCAGCAGCTTAGAGTCGACAGGGGGTGGCTACACCTTC,CASSLESTGGGYTF
-,TRBV7-8,-,TRBJ2-1,TGTGCCAGCAGCTTAGTAGTGGGTATAAACTACAATGAGCAGTTCTTC,CASSLVVGINYNEQFF
-,TRBV30,-,TRBJ1-1,TGTGCCTCGAAAACGGAACGGGTAGCTGAAGCTTTCTTT,CASKTERVAEAFF
-,TRBV5-8,few,TRBJ1-5,TGTGCCAGCAGCTTGGTGACGGGTTTCAGCCAGCCCCAGCATTTT,CASSLVTGFSQPQHF
-,TRBV6-4,once,TRBJ1-1,TGTGCCAGCAGTGAGCACGGGACGTCCAACGGACCAGGTTTAAAAGCTTTCTTT,CASSEHGTSNGPGLKAFF
TRBD1,TRBV19,-,TRBJ1-2,TGTGCCAGTAGTTCACATACCGGGACAGCGAGAGCTAACTATGGCTACACCTTC,CASSSHTGTARANYGYTF
TRBD1,TRBV29-1,once,TRBJ1-4,TGCAGCGTAGCTACAGGGGTTAGGGAAAAACTGTTTTTT,CSVATGVREKLFF
TRBD1,TRBV5-6,-,TRBJ1-1,TGTGCCAGCACACGACGAGGGGGACAGGGGAGAACTGAAGCTTTCTTT,CASTRRGGQGRTEAFF
TRBD1,TRBV9,-,TRBJ2-6,TGTGCCAGCAGCGGACAGGGGGTTAACTCTGGGGCCAACGTCCTGACTTTC,CASSGQGVNSGANVLTF
TRBD1,TRBV29-1,-,TRBJ2-7,TGCAGCGTTGAAGGCCGGGACAGGGACTCCTACGAGCAGTACTTC,CSVEGRDRDSYEQYF
-,TRBV7-9,-,TRBJ2-5,TGTGCCAGCAGCTTAGCCGGGAGTACAGAGACCCAGTACTTC,CASSLAGSTETQYF
-,TRBV5-1,-,TRBJ1-2,TGCGCCAGCAGCGCAGGGGAGGACTATGGCTACACCTTC,CASSAGEDYGYTF
TRBD1,TRBV2,once,TRBJ1-5,TGTGCCAGCAGTGAAGCGACAGGGTTTCAGCCCCAGCATTTT,CASSEATGFQPQHF
-,TRBV30,-,TRBJ2-5,TGTGCCTGGAGGGAGGGGGGTGCTATTGAGACCCAGTACTTC,CAWREGGAIETQYF
-,TRBV19,-,TRBJ1-2,TGTGCCAGTAGTCCCGGGGGTTCGGGCTATGGCTACACCTTC,CASSPGGSGYGYTF
-,TRBV7-6,few,TRBJ2-7,TGTGCCAGCAGCTTGGGCGGCCGGAGGTCCTACGAGCAGTACTTC,CASSLGGRRSYEQYF
-,TRBV5-4,once,TRBJ1-1,TGTGCCAGCAGCTTGAACACTGAAGCTTTCTTT,CASSLNTEAFF
-,TRBV7-2,few,TRBJ1-1,TGTGCCAGCAGCTACCCCGGGACATTTGACATGAACACTGAAGCTTTCTTT,CASSYPGTFDMNTEAFF
-,TRBV19,-,TRBJ1-3,TGTGCCAGTAGTATAGAAGGAGCCTCTGGAAACACCATATATTTT,CASSIEGASGNTIYF
-,TRBV5-1,-,TRBJ2-5,TGCGCCAGCAGCTTGGGGGACACCGTTGAGACCCAGTACTTC,CASSLGDTVETQYF
-,TRBV6-6,once,TRBJ1-1,TGTGCCAGCAGTTACTCATTAGGAACTGAAGCTTTCTTT,CASSYSLGTEAFF
TRBD2,TRBV19,once,TRBJ2-1,TGTGCCAGTAGTATTCCGGGACTAGCGGGATCCTACAATGAGCAGTTCTTC,CASSIPGLAGSYNEQFF
-,TRBV12-1,few,TRBJ2-6,TGTGCCAGCAGCGTGTTACATGTAATAGGACAAAGTCGGGCCAACGTCCTGACTTTC,CASSVLHVIGQSRANVLTF
TRBD1,TRBV5-4,-,TRBJ2-1,TGTGCCAGCAGCTTTCGACAGGGAATCTACAATGAGCAGTTCTTC,CASSFRQGIYNEQFF
-,TRBV19,-,TRBJ1-3,TGTGCCAGTAGTAAAGGGTTCTCTGGAAACACCATATATTTT,CASSKGFSGNTIYF